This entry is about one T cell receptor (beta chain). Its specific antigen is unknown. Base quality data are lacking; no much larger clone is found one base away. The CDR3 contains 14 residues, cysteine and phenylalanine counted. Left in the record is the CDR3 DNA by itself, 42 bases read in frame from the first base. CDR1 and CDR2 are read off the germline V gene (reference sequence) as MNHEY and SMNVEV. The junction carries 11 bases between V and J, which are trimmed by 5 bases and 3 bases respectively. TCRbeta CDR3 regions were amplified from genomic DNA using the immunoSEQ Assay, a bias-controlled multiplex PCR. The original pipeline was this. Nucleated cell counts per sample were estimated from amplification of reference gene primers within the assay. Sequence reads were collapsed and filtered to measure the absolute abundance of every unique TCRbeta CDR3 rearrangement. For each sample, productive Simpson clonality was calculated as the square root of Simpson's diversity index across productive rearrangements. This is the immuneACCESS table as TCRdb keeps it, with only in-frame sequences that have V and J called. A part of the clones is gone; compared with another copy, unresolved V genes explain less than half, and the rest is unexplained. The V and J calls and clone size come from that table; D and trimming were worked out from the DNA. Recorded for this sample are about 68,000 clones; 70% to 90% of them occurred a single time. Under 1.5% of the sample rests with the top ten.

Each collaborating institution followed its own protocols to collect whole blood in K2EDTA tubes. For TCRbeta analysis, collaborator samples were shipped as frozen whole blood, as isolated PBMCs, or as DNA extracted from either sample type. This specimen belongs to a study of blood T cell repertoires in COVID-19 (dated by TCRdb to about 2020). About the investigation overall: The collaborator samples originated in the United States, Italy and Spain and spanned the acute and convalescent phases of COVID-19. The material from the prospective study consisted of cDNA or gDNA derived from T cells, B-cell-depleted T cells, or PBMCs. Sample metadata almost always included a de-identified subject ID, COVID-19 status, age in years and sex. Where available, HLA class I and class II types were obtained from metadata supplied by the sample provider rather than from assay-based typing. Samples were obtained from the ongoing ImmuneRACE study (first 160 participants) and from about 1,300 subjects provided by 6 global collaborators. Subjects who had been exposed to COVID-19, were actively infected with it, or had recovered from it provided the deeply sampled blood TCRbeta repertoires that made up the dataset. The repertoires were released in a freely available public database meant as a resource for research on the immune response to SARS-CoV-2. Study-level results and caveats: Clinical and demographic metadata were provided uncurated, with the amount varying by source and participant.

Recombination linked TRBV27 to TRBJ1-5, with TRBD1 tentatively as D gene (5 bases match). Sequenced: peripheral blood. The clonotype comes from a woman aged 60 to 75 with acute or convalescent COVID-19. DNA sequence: TGTGCCAGCAGTGTCTCAGGGTACAATCAGCCCCAGCATTTT. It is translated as CASSVSGYNQPQHF.